This record looks at one TCR beta chain sequence and its context. This sample is drawn from a study of T cell responses to AZD1222 COVID-19 vaccine. Produced via immunoSEQ multiplex PCR; TCRdb's table is partial and in-frame only. The sample comprises 110,000 to 150,000 clones, approximately 91% of which are singletons, and approximately 2% rests with the top ten. Germline CDR1 MGHDK, CDR2 SYGVNS. CDR3 length: 15 residues. V lost 4 bases to trimming and J lost 6 bases; unmatched junction nucleotides: 6. This clonotype originated in an adult who received the AZD1222 COVID-19 vaccine. This material consisted of peripheral blood, taken 28 days after the second AZD1222 dose. The gene calls are TRBV25-1 and TRBJ1-4; 9 bases are shared with TRBD1. The CDR3 loop is CASSAYRGLDEKLFF. As DNA, the CDR3 is TGTGCCAGCAGTGCCTACAGGGGGCTAGATGAAAAACTGTTTTTT.